This passage covers 27 T cell receptor beta chains from one sample sequenced in a study of cytomegalovirus exposure and HLA in healthy donors. The protocol was immunoSEQ multiplex PCR, while the TCRdb copy is restricted to in-frame clones and leaves out a portion. Of about 160,000 clones listed, about 95% are singletons. The material sequenced was PBMCs. The receptor source for this set is a woman between 18 and 29 years old in good health and CMV-seronegative.

The chain combines TRBV5-1 with TRBJ1-5; D gene ambiguous. V lost 0 bases, J lost 0 bases, and 7 bases lay in between. Germline CDR1 is SGHRS and CDR2 is YFSETQ. The CDR3 is 15 amino acids. In DNA form, the CDR3 reads TGCGCCAGCAGCTTGGCGGGTTATAGCAATCAGCCCCAGCATTTT. Protein sequence: CASSLAGYSNQPQHF.

The chain recombines TRBV5-1 with TRBJ1-2, with D possibly being TRBD1 (6 bases). Germline CDR1 and CDR2: SGHRS and YFSETQ. Trimming stripped 4 bases from V and 2 bases from J, with 12 bases between. This CDR3 region has 14 residues. CDR3 region: CASSLSTGNYGYTF. The CDR3 nucleotides read TGCGCCAGCAGCCTCTCCACAGGGAACTATGGCTACACCTTC. Variable domain in full (rest from reference TRBV5-1 and TRBJ1-2): KAGVTQTPRYLIKTRGQQVTLSCSPISGHRSVSWYQQTPGQGLQFLFEYFSETQRNKGNFPGRFSGRQFSNSRSEMNVSTLELGDSALYLCASSLSTGNYGYTFGSGTRLTVV.

In its sample, this clone was seen once. V usage is TRBV4-2 and J usage is TRBJ2-7, with 10 bases aligning to TRBD1. The trim removed 2 bases at V and 4 bases at J, leaving 8 bases unmatched. Germline CDR1 is LGHNA and CDR2 is YNFKEQ. This CDR3 is built from 16 residues. CDR3 sequence reads: CASSQQGGTGEYEQYF. CDR3 DNA: TGTGCCAGCAGCCAACAGGGGGGGACAGGGGAGTACGAGCAGTACTTC.

This clone has just one count. V is TRBV4-2 and J is TRBJ2-7; a weak D match, TRBD1 (5 bases). The germline V gene has CDR1 LGHNA and CDR2 YNFKEQ. This CDR3 comprises 16 residues. V was pared by 0 bases and J by 3 bases, with 15 bases between. The CDR3 protein is CASSQDQGTSYYEQYF. Here the CDR3 DNA reads TGTGCCAGCAGCCAAGATCAGGGAACCTCCTACTACGAGCAGTACTTC.

This chain connects TRBV10-3 to TRBJ1-2; perhaps TRBD1 as D (6 bases). Germline V gene lookup returns CDR1 ENHRY and CDR2 SYGVKD. The V end was cut by 0 bases, the J end by 6 bases, with 17 bases between. There are 16 residues in the CDR3. CDR3 loop: CAISESVPRGFDGYTF. The CDR3 region has the DNA TGTGCCATCAGTGAGTCTGTCCCCAGGGGCTTCGATGGCTACACCTTC.

The genes are TRBV29-1 and TRBJ1-2; D is possibly TRBD1 (6 bases). V dropped 4 bases and J dropped 7 bases, with 19 bases sitting between them. The CDR3 loop spans 14 amino acids. Looked up from germline, CDR1 is SQVTM and CDR2 is ANQGSEA. This chain's CDR3 is CSVADSLDGGGYTF. CDR3 nucleotides: TGCAGCGTTGCGGACAGTCTCGACGGTGGTGGCTACACCTTC.

The chain carries TRBV6-1 and TRBJ1-3; 9 bases are a match to TRBD1. V was clipped by 1 base and J by 6 bases; unmatched bases: 4. Germline V gene data show CDR1 as MNHNS and CDR2 as SASEGT. The CDR3 loop spans 15 amino acids. In DNA, the CDR3 is TGTGCCAGCAGTGAAGGGGACAGGGTTGAAAACACCATATATTTT. This sequence encodes CASSEGDRVENTIYF.

The V gene is TRBV5-6, the J gene TRBJ2-7, with TRBD1 as a possible D gene (6 bases). In germline, CDR1 is SGHDT, CDR2 YYEEEE. V was trimmed by 0 bases and J by 3 bases, leaving 13 bases between them. The CDR3 loop spans 15 amino acids. The CDR3 DNA sequence: TGTGCCAGCAGCTTGGAGATTAGGGGGTACTACGAGCAGTACTTC. Translation: CASSLEIRGYYEQYF.

This clone was observed a single time. CDR3 loop: CASSLVRRDSNSPLHF. The CDR3 DNA is TGTGCCAGCAGCTTAGTTCGCAGGGACTCTAATTCACCCCTCCACTTT. The V gene is TRBV11-2, the J gene TRBJ1-6; D possibly corresponds to TRBD1 (5 bases). Trimming stripped 1 base from V and 6 bases from J, with 13 bases between. In germline, CDR1 is SGHAT, CDR2 FQNNGV. The CDR3 runs 16 residues.

The chain has TRBV5-4 and TRBJ1-1; 11 bases align to TRBD1. Looked up from germline, CDR1 is SGHNT and CDR2 is YYREEE (reference sequence). The CDR3 runs 16 residues. Unmatched junction bases numbered 8, after V lost 0 bases and J lost 7 bases. This chain's CDR3 is CASSLGVDRGLGEAFF. In nucleotides, the CDR3 is TGTGCCAGCAGCTTGGGCGTGGACAGGGGGCTGGGTGAAGCTTTCTTT.

The gene calls are TRBV2 and TRBJ1-3; D gene unclear. V was trimmed by 3 bases and J by 0 bases, leaving 3 bases between them. The V gene's germline CDR1 is SNHLY and CDR2 FYNNEI. The CDR3 covers 13 residues. CDR3 bases: TGTGCCAGCAGTGACCACTCTGGAAACACCATATATTTT. Its protein product is CASSDHSGNTIYF.

This clone has only one observation. The chain has TRBV19 and TRBJ1-3, with D unresolved. Trimming cost V 1 base and J 3 bases, with 7 bases left between them. The CDR3 contains 14 residues. CDR1 LNHDA and CDR2 SQIVND come from the germline V gene (reference sequence). The CDR3 loop is CASSIGFGGNTIYF. The CDR3 bases are TGTGCCAGTAGTATAGGGTTCGGTGGAAACACCATATATTTT. The variable domain in full, completed from reference TRBV19 and TRBJ1-3, reads DGGITQSPKYLFRKEGQNVTLSCEQNLNHDAMYWYRQDPGQGLRLIYYSQIVNDFQKGDIAEGYSVSREKKESFPLTVTSAQKNPTAFYLCASSIGFGGNTIYFGEGSWLTVV.

The rearrangement uses TRBV19 and TRBJ1-1; D might be TRBD1 (6 bases). Trimming removed 3 bases at V and 1 base at J, with 12 bases between. Germline lookup yields CDR1 LNHDA and CDR2 SQIVND (reference sequence). The CDR3 is 15 residues long. The DNA for the CDR3 is TGTGCCAGTAGTATCTCACAGGGTGGGAACACTGAAGCTTTCTTT. Its translation is CASSISQGGNTEAFF.

V is TRBV23-1 and J is TRBJ1-2; perhaps TRBD1 as D (6 bases). TRBV23-1 is known as an ORF, though its function is uncertain. V lost 10 bases, J lost 2 bases, and 20 bases lay in between. This CDR3 has 15 residues. The CDR3 region is CATTGGGGKNYGYTF. In DNA, the CDR3 is TGCGCCACCACTGGGGGGGGCGGAAAAAACTATGGCTACACCTTC.

The chain recombines TRBV18 with TRBJ2-1, with a possible D match to TRBD1 (6 bases). Germline V gene sequence: CDR1 KGHSH, CDR2 LQKENI. This CDR3 is built from 14 residues. Between the trimmed V and J ends, which lost 4 bases and 3 bases, there was a span of 10 bases. CDR3 sequence: CASSQQGRYNEQFF. The CDR3 bases are TGTGCCAGCTCACAACAGGGTCGCTACAATGAGCAGTTCTTC.

The genes are TRBV5-1 and TRBJ2-1; 9 bases line up with TRBD2. V lost 2 bases to trimming and J lost 3 bases; unmatched junction nucleotides: 3. The CDR3 consists of 15 residues. CDR1 is SGHRS, CDR2 YFSETQ, per germline. The chain's CDR3 is CASSFQRGDYNEQFF. For the CDR3, the DNA is TGCGCCAGCAGCTTTCAGCGGGGGGACTACAATGAGCAGTTCTTC.

In this sample, this clone turned up once. The gene calls are TRBV9 and TRBJ2-1; D is perhaps TRBD2 (7 bases). V was pared by 0 bases and J by 1 base, with 14 bases between. CDR1 and CDR2 (germline): SGDLS, YYNGEE. CDR3 length equals 17 residues. CDR3 sequence: CASSVGNGGLSYNEQFF. CDR3 in DNA: TGTGCCAGCAGCGTAGGAAACGGGGGGCTTTCCTACAATGAGCAGTTCTTC.

The chain uses TRBV5-4 and TRBJ2-5; TRBD2 matches at 10 bases. The CDR3 spans 14 residues. Germline V lookup: CDR1 SGHNT, CDR2 YYREEE (reference sequence). Losses at the gene ends were 2 bases for V and 5 bases for J; bases not matched to a gene: 3. As DNA, the CDR3 is TGTGCCAGCAGCTTAAGAGCGGGGGGGGAGACCCAGTACTTC. Translated, it gives CASSLRAGGETQYF.

This chain connects TRBV6-1 to TRBJ1-4, with 7 bases fitting TRBD1. CDR3 length: 15 amino acids. Germline CDR1 reads MNHNS; CDR2 reads SASEGT. The V gene end was trimmed by 5 bases and the J gene end by 6 bases; junction bases not matched to a gene: 9. CDR3 region: CASSRQGRRHEKLFF. CDR3 bases: TGTGCCAGCAGTAGACAGGGTCGCAGGCATGAAAAACTGTTTTTT.

This rearrangement joins TRBV27 to TRBJ2-7; D may be TRBD1 (6 bases). V was cut by 4 bases and J by 6 bases, with 19 bases left in between. The CDR3 runs to 15 residues. The germline V gene encodes CDR1 MNHEY and CDR2 SMNVEV (reference sequence). Here the CDR3 reads CASSSLSDRMGEQYF. The CDR3 region has the DNA TGTGCCAGCAGTTCACTCAGCGACAGGATGGGCGAGCAGTACTTC.

The chain is built from TRBV9 and TRBJ1-1, with 7 bases that match TRBD1. J lost 11 bases, V lost 0 bases, and 13 bases had no gene match. Germline-derived CDR1 and CDR2 are SGDLS and YYNGEE. The CDR3 sequence is 15 residues long. The DNA for the CDR3 is TGTGCCAGCAGCGTAGGCGAGGGCGCGACAGGGAGTGCTTTCTTT. Protein: CASSVGEGATGSAFF.

The chain recombines TRBV7-2 with TRBJ2-7, with 7 nucleotides matching TRBD2. Looked up from germline, CDR1 is SGHTA and CDR2 is FQGNSA. The V and J ends lost 2 bases and 2 bases, in that order; junction bases with no gene match: 9. This CDR3 has 16 amino acids. The CDR3 DNA reads TGTGCCAGCAGCTTAAGGTCGCGGGGGACCCCCTACGAGCAGTACTTC. Translating gives CASSLRSRGTPYEQYF.

This chain joins TRBV15 and TRBJ2-6, with 7 bases fitting TRBD1. V lost 3 bases, J lost 3 bases, and 17 bases stayed unmatched. The CDR3 is made up of 20 amino acids. From germline, CDR1 is LNHNV and CDR2 YYDKDF (reference sequence). Here the CDR3 DNA reads TGTGCCACCAGCAGCCCTTCCGGTGACAGGGTATCGTATGGGGCCAACGTCCTGACTTTC. It yields the protein CATSSPSGDRVSYGANVLTF.

Concerning this clone itself: The junction shows a germline mismatch at one end, possibly a read error. J is TRBJ1-2 and V is TRBV6-6; D unclear. The CDR3 is made up of 12 amino acids. CDR1 is MNHNY, CDR2 SVGAGI, per germline (reference sequence). The CDR3 protein is CASSPPDYGYTF. CDR3 nucleotides: TGTGCCAGCAGCCCTCCAGACTACGGCTACACCTTC.

This rearrangement joins TRBV9 to TRBJ1-2; 7 bases map to TRBD1. The junction had 11 bases not matched to a gene; V was cut back by 0 bases and J by 6 bases. Germline V gene data show CDR1 as SGDLS and CDR2 as YYNGEE. CDR3 length: 16 residues. The CDR3: CASSVDPSDRVDGYTF. CDR3 in DNA: TGTGCCAGCAGCGTAGACCCCTCCGACAGGGTAGATGGCTACACCTTC.

The chain employs TRBV7-2 and TRBJ1-2; 10 bases line up with TRBD1. Germline-derived CDR1 and CDR2 are SGHTA and FQGNSA. The CDR3 loop spans 15 amino acids. V gave up 3 bases and J gave up 7 bases; unmatched junction bases: 8. The CDR3 nucleotides are TGTGCCAGCAGCTTTCCCGGGACAGGGGCTCGTGGCTACACCTTC. This gives the protein CASSFPGTGARGYTF.

The chain couples TRBV6-5 to TRBJ1-3; possibly TRBD1 for D (5 bases). Trimming left V 6 bases short and J 7 bases short, with 19 bases between. Germline V CDR1 and CDR2: MNHEY, SVGAGI. This CDR3 has 15 amino acids. The chain's CDR3 is CASRFGQGMKNTIYF. In DNA form, the CDR3 reads TGTGCCAGCAGGTTTGGGCAGGGAATGAAGAACACCATATATTTT.